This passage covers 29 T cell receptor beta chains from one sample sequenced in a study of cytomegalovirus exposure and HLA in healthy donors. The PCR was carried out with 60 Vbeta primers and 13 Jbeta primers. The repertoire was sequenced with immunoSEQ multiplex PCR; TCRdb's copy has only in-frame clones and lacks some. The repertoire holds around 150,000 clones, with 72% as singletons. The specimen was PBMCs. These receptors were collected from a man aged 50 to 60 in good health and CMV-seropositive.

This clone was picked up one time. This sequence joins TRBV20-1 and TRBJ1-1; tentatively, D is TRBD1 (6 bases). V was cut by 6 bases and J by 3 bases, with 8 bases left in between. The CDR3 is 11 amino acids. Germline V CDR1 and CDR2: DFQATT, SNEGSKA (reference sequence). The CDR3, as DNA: TGCAGTGCCAGACAGGACACTGAAGCTTTCTTT. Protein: CSARQDTEAFF.

CDR3 amino acids: CASSLGGRSNQPQHF. In nucleotides, the CDR3 is TGTGCCAGCAGCTTGGGGGGCCGGAGCAATCAGCCCCAGCATTTT. This rearrangement joins TRBV5-4 to TRBJ1-5; D might be TRBD1 (5 bases). The CDR3 runs 15 residues. Trimming took 0 bases from V and 1 from J, leaving 8 bases between them. Germline V CDR1 and CDR2: SGHNT, YYREEE (reference sequence).

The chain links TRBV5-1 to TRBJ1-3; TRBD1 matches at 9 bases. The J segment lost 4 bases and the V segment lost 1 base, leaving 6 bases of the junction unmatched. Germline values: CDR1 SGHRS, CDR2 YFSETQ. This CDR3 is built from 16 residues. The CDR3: CASSLSGQGAGNTIYF. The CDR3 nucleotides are TGCGCCAGCAGCTTGTCGGGACAGGGAGCCGGAAACACCATATATTTT.

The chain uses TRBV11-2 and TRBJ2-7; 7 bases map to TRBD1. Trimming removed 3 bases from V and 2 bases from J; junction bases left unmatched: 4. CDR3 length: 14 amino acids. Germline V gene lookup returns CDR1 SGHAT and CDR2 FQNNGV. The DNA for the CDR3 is TGTGCCAGCAGCTTGGACAGGACCACCTACGAGCAGTACTTC. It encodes CASSLDRTTYEQYF. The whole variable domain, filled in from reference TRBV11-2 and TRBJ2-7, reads EAGVAQSPRYKIIEKRQSVAFWCNPISGHATLYWYQQILGQGPKLLIQFQNNGVVDDSQLPKDRFSAERLKGVDSTLKIQPAKLEDSAVYLCASSLDRTTYEQYFGPGTRLTVT.

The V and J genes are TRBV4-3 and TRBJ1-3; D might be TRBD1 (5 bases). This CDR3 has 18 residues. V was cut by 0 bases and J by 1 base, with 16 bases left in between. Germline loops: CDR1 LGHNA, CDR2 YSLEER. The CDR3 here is CASSQELAGGTSGNTIYF. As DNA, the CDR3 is TGCGCCAGCAGCCAAGAGTTGGCTGGGGGGACTTCTGGAAACACCATATATTTT.

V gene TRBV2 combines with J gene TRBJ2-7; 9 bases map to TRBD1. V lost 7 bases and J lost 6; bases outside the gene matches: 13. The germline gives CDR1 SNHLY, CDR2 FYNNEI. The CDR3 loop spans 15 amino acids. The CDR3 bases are TGTGCCAGCAAACTAACTCCGGGACAGGGAGGCGAGCAGTACTTC. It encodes CASKLTPGQGGEQYF.

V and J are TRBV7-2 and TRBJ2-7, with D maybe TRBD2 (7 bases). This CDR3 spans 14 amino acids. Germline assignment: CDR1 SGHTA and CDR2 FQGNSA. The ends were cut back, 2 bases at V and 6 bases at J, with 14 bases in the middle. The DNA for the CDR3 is TGTGCCAGCAGCTTAAGGGGGGGAGGGCGCGAGCAGTACTTC. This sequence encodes CASSLRGGGREQYF.

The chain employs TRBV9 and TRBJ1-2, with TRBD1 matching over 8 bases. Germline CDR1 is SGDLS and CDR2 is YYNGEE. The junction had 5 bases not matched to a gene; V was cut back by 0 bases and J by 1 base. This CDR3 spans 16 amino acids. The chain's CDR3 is CASSVGQGAGNYGYTF. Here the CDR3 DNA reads TGTGCCAGCAGCGTAGGGCAGGGGGCTGGTAACTATGGCTACACCTTC.

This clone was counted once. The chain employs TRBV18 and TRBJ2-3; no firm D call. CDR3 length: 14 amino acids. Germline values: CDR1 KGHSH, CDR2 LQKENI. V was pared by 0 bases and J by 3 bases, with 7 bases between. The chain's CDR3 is CASSPPIRTDTQYF. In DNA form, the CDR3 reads TGTGCCAGCTCACCACCGATTCGGACAGATACGCAGTATTTT.

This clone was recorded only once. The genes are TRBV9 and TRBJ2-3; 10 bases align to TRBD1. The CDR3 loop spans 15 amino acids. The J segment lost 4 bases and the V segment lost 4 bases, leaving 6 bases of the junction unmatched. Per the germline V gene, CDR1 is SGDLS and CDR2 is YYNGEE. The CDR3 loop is CASSRKTGGSDTQYF. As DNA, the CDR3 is TGTGCCAGCAGCAGAAAGACAGGGGGCTCAGATACGCAGTATTTT.

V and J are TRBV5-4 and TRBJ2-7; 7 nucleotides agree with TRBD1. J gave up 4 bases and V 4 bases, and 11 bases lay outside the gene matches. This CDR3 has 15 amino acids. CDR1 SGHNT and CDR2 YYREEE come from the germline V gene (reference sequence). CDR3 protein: CASSLEGAPSYEQYF. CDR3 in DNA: TGTGCCAGCAGCCTCGAGGGGGCCCCCAGTTACGAGCAGTACTTC.

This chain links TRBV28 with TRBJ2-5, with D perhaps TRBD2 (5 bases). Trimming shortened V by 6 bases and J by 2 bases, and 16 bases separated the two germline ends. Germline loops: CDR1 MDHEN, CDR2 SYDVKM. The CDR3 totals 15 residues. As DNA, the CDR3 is TGTGCCAGCAGCCCATCGAGAAGACTACAAGAGACCCAGTACTTC. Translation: CASSPSRRLQETQYF.

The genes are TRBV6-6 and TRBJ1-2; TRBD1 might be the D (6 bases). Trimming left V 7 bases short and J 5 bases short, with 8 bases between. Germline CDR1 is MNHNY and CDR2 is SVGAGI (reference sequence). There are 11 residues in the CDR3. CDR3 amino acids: CASKGTYGYTF. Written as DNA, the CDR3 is TGTGCCAGCAAGGGGACATATGGCTACACCTTC.

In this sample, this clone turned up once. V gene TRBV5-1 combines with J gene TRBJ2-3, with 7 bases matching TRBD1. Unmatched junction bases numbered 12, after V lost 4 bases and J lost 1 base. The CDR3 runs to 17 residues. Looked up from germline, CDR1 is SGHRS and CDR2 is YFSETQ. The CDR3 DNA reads TGCGCCAGCAGCGCGGTCCACTCCGGGACAGGCACAGATACGCAGTATTTT. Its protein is CASSAVHSGTGTDTQYF. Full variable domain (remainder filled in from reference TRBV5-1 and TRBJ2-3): KAGVTQTPRYLIKTRGQQVTLSCSPISGHRSVSWYQQTPGQGLQFLFEYFSETQRNKGNFPGRFSGRQFSNSRSEMNVSTLELGDSALYLCASSAVHSGTGTDTQYFGPGTRLTVL.

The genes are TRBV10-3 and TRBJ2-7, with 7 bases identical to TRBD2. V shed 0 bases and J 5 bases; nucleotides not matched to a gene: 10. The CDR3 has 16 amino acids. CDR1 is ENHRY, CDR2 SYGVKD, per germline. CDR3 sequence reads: CAISESVARGDNEQYF. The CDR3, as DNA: TGTGCCATCAGTGAGTCTGTCGCCCGGGGGGATAACGAGCAGTACTTC.

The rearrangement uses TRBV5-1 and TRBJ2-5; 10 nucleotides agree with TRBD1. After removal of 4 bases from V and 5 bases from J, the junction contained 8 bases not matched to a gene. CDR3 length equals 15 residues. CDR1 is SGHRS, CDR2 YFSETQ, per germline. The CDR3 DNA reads TGCGCCAGCAGCCTGGGGACAGGGGTACGGGAGACCCAGTACTTC. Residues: CASSLGTGVRETQYF.

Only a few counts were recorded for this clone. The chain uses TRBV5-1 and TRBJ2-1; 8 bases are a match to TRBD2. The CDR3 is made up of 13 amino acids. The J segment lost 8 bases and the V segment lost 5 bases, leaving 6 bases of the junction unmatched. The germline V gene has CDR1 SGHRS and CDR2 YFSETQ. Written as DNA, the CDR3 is TGCGCCAGCAGGGTAAGCGGGGGTGATGAGCAGTTCTTC. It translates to CASRVSGGDEQFF.

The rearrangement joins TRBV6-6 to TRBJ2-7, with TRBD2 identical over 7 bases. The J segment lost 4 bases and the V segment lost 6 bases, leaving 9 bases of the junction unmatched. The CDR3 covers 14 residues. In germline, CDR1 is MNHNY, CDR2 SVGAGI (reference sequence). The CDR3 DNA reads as TGTGCCAGCAGCCATGGACTAGTAGGGTACGAGCAGTACTTC. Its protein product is CASSHGLVGYEQYF.

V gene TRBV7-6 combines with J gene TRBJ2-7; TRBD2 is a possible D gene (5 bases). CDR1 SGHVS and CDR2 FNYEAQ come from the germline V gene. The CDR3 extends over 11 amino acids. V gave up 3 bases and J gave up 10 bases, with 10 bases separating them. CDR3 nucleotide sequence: TGTGCCAGCAGCTTTCGGGGTAATCAGTACTTC. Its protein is CASSFRGNQYF.

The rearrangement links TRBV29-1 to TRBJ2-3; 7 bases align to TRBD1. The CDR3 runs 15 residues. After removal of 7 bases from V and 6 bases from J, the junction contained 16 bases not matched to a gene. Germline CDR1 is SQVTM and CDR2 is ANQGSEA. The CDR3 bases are TGCAGCGACCTAGGGGACAGACACTCCCCCGATACGCAGTATTTT. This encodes CSDLGDRHSPDTQYF.

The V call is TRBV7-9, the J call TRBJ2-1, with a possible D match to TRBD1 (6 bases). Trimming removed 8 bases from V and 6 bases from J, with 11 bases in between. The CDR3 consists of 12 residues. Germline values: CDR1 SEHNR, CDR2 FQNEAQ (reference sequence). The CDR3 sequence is CASEGEFNEQFF. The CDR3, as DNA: TGTGCCAGCGAGGGGGAGTTCAATGAGCAGTTCTTC.

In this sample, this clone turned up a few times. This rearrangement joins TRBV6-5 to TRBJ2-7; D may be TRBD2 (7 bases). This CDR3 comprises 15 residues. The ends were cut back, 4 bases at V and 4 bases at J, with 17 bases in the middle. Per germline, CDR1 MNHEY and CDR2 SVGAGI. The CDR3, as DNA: TGTGCCAGCAGTTCAGGGGCGCTAGCGGCGTACGAGCAGTACTTC. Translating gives CASSSGALAAYEQYF.

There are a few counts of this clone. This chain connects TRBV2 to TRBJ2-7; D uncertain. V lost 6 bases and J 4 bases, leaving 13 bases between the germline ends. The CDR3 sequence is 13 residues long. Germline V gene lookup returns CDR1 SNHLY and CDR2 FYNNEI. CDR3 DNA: TGTGCCAGCAGAGATCCTAGAAGTTACGAGCAGTACTTC. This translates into CASRDPRSYEQYF.

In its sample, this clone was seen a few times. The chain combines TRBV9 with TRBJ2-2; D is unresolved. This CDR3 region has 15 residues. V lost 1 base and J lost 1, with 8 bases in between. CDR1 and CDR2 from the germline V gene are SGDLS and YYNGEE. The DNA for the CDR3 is TGTGCCAGCAGCGTATCTCCAGGGAACACCGGGGAGCTGTTTTTT. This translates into CASSVSPGNTGELFF.

CDR3 region: CASSLEDRHNYGYTF. CDR3 nucleotide sequence: TGTGCCAGCAGTTTGGAGGACAGGCACAACTATGGCTACACCTTC. V is TRBV28 and J is TRBJ1-2; TRBD1 aligns across 7 bases. Germline-derived CDR1 and CDR2 are MDHEN and SYDVKM. This CDR3 is 15 amino acids long. The V gene end was trimmed by 3 bases and the J gene end by 2 bases; junction bases not matched to a gene: 6.

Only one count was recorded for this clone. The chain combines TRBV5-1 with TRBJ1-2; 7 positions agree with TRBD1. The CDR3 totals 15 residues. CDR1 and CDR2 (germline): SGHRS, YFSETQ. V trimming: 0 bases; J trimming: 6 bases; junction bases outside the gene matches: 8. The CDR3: CASSLEGAGVHGYTF. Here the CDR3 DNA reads TGCGCCAGCAGCTTGGAGGGGGCTGGGGTACATGGCTACACCTTC.

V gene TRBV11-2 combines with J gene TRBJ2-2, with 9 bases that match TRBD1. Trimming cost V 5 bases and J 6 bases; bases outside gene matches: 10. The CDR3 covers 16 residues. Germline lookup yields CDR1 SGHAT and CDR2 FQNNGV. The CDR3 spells CASSVGTGRFAGELFF. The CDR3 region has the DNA TGTGCCAGCAGCGTTGGGACAGGGCGGTTCGCCGGGGAGCTGTTTTTT. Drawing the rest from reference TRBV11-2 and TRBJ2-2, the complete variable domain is EAGVAQSPRYKIIEKRQSVAFWCNPISGHATLYWYQQILGQGPKLLIQFQNNGVVDDSQLPKDRFSAERLKGVDSTLKIQPAKLEDSAVYLCASSVGTGRFAGELFFGEGSRLTVL.

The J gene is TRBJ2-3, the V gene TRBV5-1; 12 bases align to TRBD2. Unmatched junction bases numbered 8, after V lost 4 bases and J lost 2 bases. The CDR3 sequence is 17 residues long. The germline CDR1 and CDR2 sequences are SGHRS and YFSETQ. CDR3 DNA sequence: TGCGCCAGCAGCCCCAAGACTAGCGGGGGCCCCACAGATACGCAGTATTTT. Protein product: CASSPKTSGGPTDTQYF.

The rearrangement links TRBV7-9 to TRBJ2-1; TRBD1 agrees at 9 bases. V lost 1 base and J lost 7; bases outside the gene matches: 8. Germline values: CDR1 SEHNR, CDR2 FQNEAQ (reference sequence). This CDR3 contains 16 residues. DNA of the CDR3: TGTGCCAGCAGCTTAGTCAAGGGACAGGGACGAAATGAGCAGTTCTTC. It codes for CASSLVKGQGRNEQFF.